The clone carrying this T cell receptor beta chain is medium-sized in the sample. The antigen is unknown. These data belong to a study of liver allograft versus peripheral blood T cells. Looking at the study overall: The authors compared T cell receptor repertoires in transplanted livers with recipients' peripheral blood repertoires. Regarding the study as a whole: Liver allograft T cell receptor repertoires were reported to differ from peripheral blood repertoires.

MiXCR, run by TCRdb on the reads, gives a single entry per CDR3 protein. The data hold over 10,000 distinct CDR3 sequences, with roughly 28% observed a single time. Germline assignment: CDR1 LNHDA and CDR2 SQIVND (reference sequence). V was shortened by 9 bases and J by 5 bases, with 11 bases between the two germline ends. The CDR3 contains 13 residues. This sequence originates from a human patient who had a liver transplant. T cells may partly derive from the graft donor. V and J are TRBV19 and TRBJ1-6, with D perhaps TRBD1 (6 bases). CDR3 amino acids: CASRDTNNSPLHF. The CDR3 DNA reads TGTGCCAGCCGGGACACCAATAATTCACCCCTCCACTTT.